One and the same sample provided the 5 T cell receptor beta chains below, sequenced in a study of T cells after yellow fever vaccination. TCRdb analysed the 5' RACE reads with MiXCR anew, one entry per CDR3 protein. This repertoire shows roughly 250,000 distinct CDR3 sequences, 10% to 15% found once; its top ten account for around 0.55%. Specimen: CD4+ T cells sorted from PBMCs, collected 45 days after the yellow fever booster vaccination. The source is a man aged 25 to 40 who received the YFV17D yellow fever vaccine.

The sample holds a few counts of this clonotype. The chain recombines TRBV11-2 with TRBJ2-1; D call uncertain. CDR1 and CDR2 from the germline V gene are SGHAT and FQNNGV. The CDR3 consists of 15 residues. The V gene lost 5 bases and the J gene lost 6 bases, with 17 bases spanning the gap. The CDR3 DNA is TGTGCCAGCAGCCCCCTGAGAAGTCTAGGCAATGAGCAGTTCTTC. Translation gives CASSPLRSLGNEQFF.

The chain uses TRBV20-1 and TRBJ2-7; the D is unclear. The V end lost 5 bases, the J end lost 4 bases, and 15 bases lay between the germline ends. CDR1 is DFQATT and CDR2 is SNEGSKA in the germline V gene (reference sequence). The length of the CDR3 is 13 residues. CDR3 residues: CSAAIPGGYEQYF. Here the CDR3 DNA reads TGCAGTGCTGCAATCCCCGGTGGATACGAGCAGTACTTC.

This clonotype has just a few counts. The V gene is TRBV24-1, the J gene TRBJ2-3, with D unresolved. Germline assignment: CDR1 KGHDR and CDR2 SFDVKD. V shed 4 bases and J shed 6 bases, with 16 bases lying between them. The CDR3 extends over 15 amino acids. The CDR3 DNA reads TGTGCCACCAGTGACCCGGGCCTTATGGGGGATACGCAGTATTTT. Residues: CATSDPGLMGDTQYF.

This clonotype turned up a few times. The chain has TRBV7-3 and TRBJ2-2; possibly TRBD2 for D (7 bases). Trimming removed 5 bases from V and 0 bases from J, with 13 bases in between. This CDR3 is 16 amino acids long. In germline, CDR1 is SGHTA, CDR2 FQGTGA. CDR3 nucleotide sequence: TGTGCCAGCAGCCGTTGGGGGGGCGCGAACACCGGGGAGCTGTTTTTT. It is translated as CASSRWGGANTGELFF.

This clonotype has a handful of counts. This rearrangement joins TRBV2 to TRBJ2-3, with 8 bases aligning to TRBD2. CDR3 size: 15 residues. With V trimmed by 6 bases and J by 6 bases, 11 bases remained unmatched. Germline lookup yields CDR1 SNHLY and CDR2 FYNNEI. CDR3 nucleotide sequence: TGTGCCAGCAGCGAGGGGGGGACTAGAGTGGATACGCAGTATTTT. This sequence encodes CASSEGGTRVDTQYF.